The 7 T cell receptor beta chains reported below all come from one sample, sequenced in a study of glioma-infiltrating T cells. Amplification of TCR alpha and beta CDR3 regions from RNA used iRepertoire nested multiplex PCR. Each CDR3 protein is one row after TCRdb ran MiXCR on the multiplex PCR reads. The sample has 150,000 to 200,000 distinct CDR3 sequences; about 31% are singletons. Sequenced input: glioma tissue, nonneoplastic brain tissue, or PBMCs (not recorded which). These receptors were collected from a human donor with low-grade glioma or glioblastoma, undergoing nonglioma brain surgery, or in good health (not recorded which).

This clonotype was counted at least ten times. The CDR3 region is CSARDGRPANQPQHF. The DNA for the CDR3 is TGCAGTGCTAGAGATGGACGTCCAGCCAATCAGCCCCAGCATTTT. V is TRBV20-1 and J is TRBJ1-5; unclear D gene. The germline V gene encodes CDR1 DFQATT and CDR2 SNEGSKA (reference sequence). The CDR3 has 15 amino acids. V lost 0 bases, J lost 3 bases, and 12 bases lay in between.

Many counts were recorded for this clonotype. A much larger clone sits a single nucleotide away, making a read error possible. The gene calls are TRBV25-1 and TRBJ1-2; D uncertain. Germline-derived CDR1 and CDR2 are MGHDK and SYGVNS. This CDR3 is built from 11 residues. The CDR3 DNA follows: TGTGCCAGCAGTGAAGACTATGGCTGCACCTTC. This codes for CASSEDYGCTF.

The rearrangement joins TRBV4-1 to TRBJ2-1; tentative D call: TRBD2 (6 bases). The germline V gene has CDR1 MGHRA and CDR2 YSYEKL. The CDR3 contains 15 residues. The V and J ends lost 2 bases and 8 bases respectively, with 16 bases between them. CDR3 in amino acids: CASSQWGASVHEQFF. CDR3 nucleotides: TGCGCCAGCAGCCAATGGGGTGCTAGCGTCCATGAGCAGTTCTTC.

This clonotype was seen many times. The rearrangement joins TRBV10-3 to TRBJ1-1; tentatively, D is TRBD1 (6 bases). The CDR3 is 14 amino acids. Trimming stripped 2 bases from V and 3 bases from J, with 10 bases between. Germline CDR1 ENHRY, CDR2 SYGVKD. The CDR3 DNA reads TGTGCCATCAGTGAGGACAGGCAATACACTGAAGCTTTCTTT. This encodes CAISEDRQYTEAFF.

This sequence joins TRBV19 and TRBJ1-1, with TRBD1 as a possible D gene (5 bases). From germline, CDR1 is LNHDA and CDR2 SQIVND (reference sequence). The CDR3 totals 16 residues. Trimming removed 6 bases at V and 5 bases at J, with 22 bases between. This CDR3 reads CASSTTGAPRRTEAFF. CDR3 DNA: TGTGCCAGTAGCACAACCGGGGCCCCACGGCGTACTGAAGCTTTCTTT.

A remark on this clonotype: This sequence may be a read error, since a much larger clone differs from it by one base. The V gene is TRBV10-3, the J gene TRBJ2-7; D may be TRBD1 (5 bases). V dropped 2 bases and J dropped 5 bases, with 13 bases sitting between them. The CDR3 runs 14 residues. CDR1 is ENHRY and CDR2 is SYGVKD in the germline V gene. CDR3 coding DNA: TGTGCCATCAGTGAGGCATACAGGTCCCACGAGCAGTACTTC. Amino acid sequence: CAISEAYRSHEQYF.

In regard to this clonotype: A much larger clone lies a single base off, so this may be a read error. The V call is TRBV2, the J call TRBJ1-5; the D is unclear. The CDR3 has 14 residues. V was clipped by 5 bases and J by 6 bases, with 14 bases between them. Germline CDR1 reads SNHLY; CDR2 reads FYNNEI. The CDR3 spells CASSSDLGGQPQHF. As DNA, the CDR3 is TGTGCCAGCAGTTCTGACCTGGGAGGTCAGCCCCAGCATTTT.